This T cell receptor (beta chain) was observed in a study of T cells after posttransplantation cyclophosphamide. Whole-study findings and limits: After PTCy, TRB diversity resembled that of CNI/methotrexate controls. Blood and skin or GI T cell repertoires showed limited TRB overlap. Later post-transplant blood repertoires were often dominated by donor CD8+ memory clones.

This clone was picked up a small number of times. Antigen unknown. Cells defined as naive were viable CD3+CD4+ or CD3+CD8+ and CCR7+CD45RA+CD45RO-CD95-CD27+CD28+. The related graft donor's blood sample was taken on the day of bone marrow donation. The table came from immunoSEQ multiplex PCR; TCRdb's copy has only in-frame clones and leaves some out. Of about 16,000 clones in the sample, 85% to 95% were seen once. CDR3 length: 15 residues. Per germline, CDR1 KGHSH and CDR2 LQKENI. With 3 bases clipped from V and 0 bases from J, the junction kept 1 base outside the gene matches. The specimen sequenced was naive CD4+ T cells sorted from blood. This sequence originates from a woman between 50 and 59 years old in good health and a related stem cell transplant donor. The chain recombines TRBV18 with TRBJ1-3, with TRBD1 matching over 8 bases. Here the CDR3 reads CASSPDRDSGNTIYF. DNA of the CDR3: TGTGCCAGCTCACCGGACAGGGACTCTGGAAACACCATATATTTT.